This TCR beta chain was profiled in a study of T cell repertoires in urothelial bladder cancer. Findings and caveats of the study: One T-cell clone reached up to about 15% of carcinoma infiltrating lymphocytes.

Measured with immunoSEQ multiplex PCR; TCRdb has only the in-frame clones, and not every one. The sample carries fewer than 15,000 clones, around 64% recorded once. This clone was observed a few times. Its antigen is unidentified. Germline V gene lookup returns CDR1 MNHEY and CDR2 SMNVEV (reference sequence). J gave up 3 bases and V 4 bases, and 7 bases lay outside the gene matches. The CDR3 length is 15 residues. The source of this sequence is a human donor with urothelial carcinoma. The chain links TRBV27 to TRBJ2-3, with TRBD1 matching 7 bases. Sequencing was performed on tumor-infiltrating cells from bladder cancer. The DNA of the CDR3 is TGTGCCAGCAGTTATAGACAGGGTAGGACAGATACGCAGTATTTT. The encoded protein is CASSYRQGRTDTQYF.